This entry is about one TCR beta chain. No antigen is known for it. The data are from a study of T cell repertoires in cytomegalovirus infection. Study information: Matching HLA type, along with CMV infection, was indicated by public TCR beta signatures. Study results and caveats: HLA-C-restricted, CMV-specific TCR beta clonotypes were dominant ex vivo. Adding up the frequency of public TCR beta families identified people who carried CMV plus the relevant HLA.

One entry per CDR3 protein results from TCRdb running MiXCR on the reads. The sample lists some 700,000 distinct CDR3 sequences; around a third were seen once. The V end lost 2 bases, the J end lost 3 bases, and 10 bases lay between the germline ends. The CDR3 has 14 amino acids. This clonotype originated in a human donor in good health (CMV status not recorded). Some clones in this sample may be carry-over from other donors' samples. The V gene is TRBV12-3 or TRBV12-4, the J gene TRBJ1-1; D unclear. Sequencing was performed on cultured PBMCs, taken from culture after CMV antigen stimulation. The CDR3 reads CASSLSVRYTEAFF. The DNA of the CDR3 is TGTGCCAGCAGTTTATCCGTTCGCTACACTGAAGCTTTCTTT.